A selection of T cell receptor beta chains follows, all from one sample in a study of CD8+ T cells in alopecia areata. Only in-frame clones appear in the TCRdb table, and some are missing; sequencing was by immunoSEQ multiplex PCR. The table records under 150,000 clones, 62% of them present only once. The specimen was CD8+ T cells sorted from blood. The receptors derive from a human donor in good health. Both conserved end residues are part of each CDR3. Each record gives: V gene, D gene, clone size, J gene, CDR3 DNA, CDR3 protein. A D gene is named only where the DNA matches it firmly. The size field is filled for only some rows; it gives once, few, many or a size class.

>TRBV29-1|TRBD2|-|TRBJ2-1
TGCAGCGGAAATAGCGGGAGTTCCTACAATGAGCAGTTCTTC
CSGNSGSSYNEQFF
>TRBV29-1|-|-|TRBJ2-7
TGCAGCCCCCCTTACGAGCAGTACTTC
CSPPYEQYF
>TRBV29-1|-|-|TRBJ2-5
TGCAGCGTCAGAGGGACGGGGGCACAAGAGACCCAGTACTTC
CSVRGTGAQETQYF
>TRBV11-2|TRBD2|once|TRBJ2-7
TGTGCCAGCAGCGGAAGCACTAGCGGGACCCCCTACGAGCAGTACTTC
CASSGSTSGTPYEQYF
>TRBV12-5|-|-|TRBJ1-1
TGTGCTAGTGGTTGGGGAGACACTGAAGCTTTCTTT
CASGWGDTEAFF
>TRBV23-1|-|many|TRBJ2-5
TGCGCCAGCAGCCAAAAGGGGGGATACGGGACCCAGTACTTC
CASSQKGGYGTQYF
>TRBV6-5|TRBD2|-|TRBJ2-2
TGTGCCAGCAGTTACGGACCTAGCGGACACACCGGGGAGCTGTTTTTT
CASSYGPSGHTGELFF
>TRBV2|-|-|TRBJ1-4
TGTGCCAGCAGCCCCCTGGGAGGGGCTAATGAAAAACTGTTTTTT
CASSPLGGANEKLFF
>TRBV5-1|-|-|TRBJ2-7
TGCGCATCGGCCAGCTCCTACGAGCAGTACTTC
CASASSYEQYF
>TRBV29-1|TRBD2|few|TRBJ2-1
TGCAGCGTTGGGGCTAGCGGGACCTACAATGAGCAGTTCTTC
CSVGASGTYNEQFF
>TRBV27|-|-|TRBJ1-1
TGTGCCAGCAGTTCACCAGGGGCTGAATCTGAAGCTTTCTTT
CASSSPGAESEAFF
>TRBV5-4|-|few|TRBJ2-5
TGTGCCAGCAGCTTAGGGACCTTCCAAGAGACCCAGTACTTC
CASSLGTFQETQYF
>TRBV7-9|-|-|TRBJ2-7
TGTGCCAGCAGCTTATCCGGCAGAGCCTACGAGCAGTACTTC
CASSLSGRAYEQYF
>TRBV7-8|TRBD1|-|TRBJ2-5
TGTGCCAGCAGCCTTCGGACAGGGCAAGAGACCCAGTACTTC
CASSLRTGQETQYF
>TRBV5-1|-|-|TRBJ2-3
TGCGCCAGCAGCTTGGGAGGGTTCGGCGGCACAGATACGCAGTATTTT
CASSLGGFGGTDTQYF
>TRBV5-1|TRBD1|few|TRBJ2-1
TGCGCCAGCAGCATTGACAGGGGAAACTCCTACAATGAGCAGTTCTTC
CASSIDRGNSYNEQFF
>TRBV7-9|-|-|TRBJ1-1
TGTGCCACCCCAAAGGGGGAAACTGAAGCTTTCTTT
CATPKGETEAFF
>TRBV7-9|TRBD1|-|TRBJ2-3
TGTGCCAGCAGCATATGGACAGGGGATGGGGCAGATACGCAGTATTTT
CASSIWTGDGADTQYF
>TRBV9|-|few|TRBJ2-2
TGTGCCAGCAGCGTAGCCGAGACCGGGGAGCTGTTTTTT
CASSVAETGELFF
>TRBV6-1|TRBD1|-|TRBJ1-1
TGTGCCAGCACCCACAGGGGGCTGGACACTGAAGCTTTCTTT
CASTHRGLDTEAFF
>TRBV5-4|TRBD1|-|TRBJ2-4
TGTGCCAGCAGTCGCGGACAGGGTGGGAACATTCAGTACTTC
CASSRGQGGNIQYF
>TRBV13|-|-|TRBJ2-7
TGTGCCAGCACCTGGGCAGGACAGACCTACGAGCAGTACTTC
CASTWAGQTYEQYF
>TRBV2|-|-|TRBJ2-4
TGTGCCAGCAGTGAAATCCCCACAACGGCCAAAAACATTCAGTACTTC
CASSEIPTTAKNIQYF
>TRBV10-3|-|-|TRBJ2-3
TGTGCCATCAGTGAGAGGGGACCCACAGATACGCAGTATTTT
CAISERGPTDTQYF
>TRBV6-1|-|-|TRBJ1-2
TGTGCCAGCAGTGAGTGGTCAGGCAGAGCTAACTATGGCTACACCTTC
CASSEWSGRANYGYTF
>TRBV7-9|TRBD2|-|TRBJ2-7
TGTGCCAGCAGCAGCCTCCGGGACTATATCTACGAGCAGTACTTC
CASSSLRDYIYEQYF
>TRBV28|-|-|TRBJ2-5
TGTGCCAGCAGTTTAATGTTGGTGGCCCAGTACTTC
CASSLMLVAQYF
>TRBV29-1|-|once|TRBJ2-1
TGCAGCGCGGACATGCCTAGCCGGATAGAGGGGCAGTTCTTC
CSADMPSRIEGQFF
>TRBV2|-|-|TRBJ1-2
TGTGCCAGCCGTAGGGGCCTAGCCTATGGCTACACCTTC
CASRRGLAYGYTF
>TRBV9|TRBD2|-|TRBJ2-1
TGTGCCAGCAGCGCACGGAGCGGGAGCTCCTACAATGAGCAGTTCTTC
CASSARSGSSYNEQFF
>TRBV20-1|-|-|TRBJ2-7
TGCAGTGTGGGCAGCGCCTACGAGCAGTACTTC
CSVGSAYEQYF
>TRBV27|-|-|TRBJ1-1
TGTGCCAGCGGTTACATCAAAGCTTTCTTT
CASGYIKAFF